This passage covers 16 T cell receptor beta chains from one sample sequenced in a study of human T cells and chemical hapten exposure. From the RACE reads, TCRdb called clonotypes with MiXCR, one entry per CDR3 protein. The sample lists roughly 100,000 distinct CDR3 sequences, less than 35% occurring once. Indicated time point: patch test 3, about 24 weeks after DPC sensitization. Treatment indicated: therapeutic diphenylcyclopropenone sensitization with weekly scalp DPC. The sequences come from whole blood, collected in connection with sensitization to the hapten diphenylcyclopropenone (DPC). The source is a man in his forties with alopecia areata. Some clones in this sample may be carry-over from other donors' samples.

As DNA, the CDR3 is TGTGCCAGCAGTTACTCCGGGCCGGGCTGGCAGCAGTACGTC. The encoded protein is CASSYSGPGWQQYV. The V call is TRBV6-2 or TRBV6-3, the J call TRBJ2-7; D gene unclear. Trimming cost V 0 bases and J 8 bases, with 14 bases left between them. This CDR3 contains 14 residues. Germline V CDR1 and CDR2: MNHEY, SVGEGT.

The chain couples TRBV5-1 to TRBJ1-3; a possible D gene is TRBD1 (6 bases). The CDR3 is made up of 13 amino acids. V lost 4 bases and J 4 bases, leaving 9 bases between the germline ends. Germline V gene lookup returns CDR1 SGHRS and CDR2 YFSETQ. This CDR3 reads CASSVDSGNTIYF. In DNA form, the CDR3 reads TGCGCCAGCAGCGTGGACAGCGGAAACACCATATATTTT.

This clonotype was detected only a few times. The chain combines TRBV6-5 with TRBJ1-4, with D perhaps TRBD1 (6 bases). Germline V gives CDR1 MNHEY, CDR2 SVGAGI. CDR3 length: 15 amino acids. Trimming pared 3 bases from V and 6 bases from J, leaving 14 bases between. The CDR3 reads CASSYSDRSYEKLFF. Written as DNA, the CDR3 is TGTGCCAGCAGTTATTCTGACAGGAGCTATGAAAAACTGTTTTTT.

The chain uses TRBV5-4 and TRBJ1-2; tentative D call: TRBD1 (5 bases). V shed 4 bases and J shed 0 bases, with 13 bases lying between them. Germline V gene data show CDR1 as SGHNT and CDR2 as YYREEE (reference sequence). The CDR3 sequence is 15 residues long. The CDR3 DNA follows: TGTGCCAGCAGCGAGAGGACACGGGCTAACTATGGCTACACCTTC. Protein: CASSERTRANYGYTF.

The chain links TRBV18 to TRBJ1-1; D not certain. The V end lost 0 bases, the J end lost 2 bases, and 10 bases lay between the germline ends. Germline CDR1 is KGHSH and CDR2 is LQKENI. CDR3 length: 15 amino acids. CDR3 nucleotides: TGTGCCAGCTCACCACCGATGCAGGCAAACACTGAAGCTTTCTTT. As protein: CASSPPMQANTEAFF.

The chain couples TRBV7-9 to TRBJ2-1; D uncertain. There are 13 residues in the CDR3. Trimming shortened V by 5 bases and J by 5 bases, and 10 bases separated the two germline ends. The germline gives CDR1 SEHNR, CDR2 FQNEAQ (reference sequence). CDR3 sequence reads: CASSKTEHNEQFF. The CDR3 DNA is TGTGCCAGCAGCAAGACGGAACACAATGAGCAGTTCTTC. The variable domain in full, with the rest retrieved from reference TRBV7-9 and TRBJ2-1, is DTGVSQNPRHKITKRGQNVTFRCDPISEHNRLYWYRQTLGQGPEFLTYFQNEAQLEKSRLLSDRFSAERPKGSFSTLEIQRTEQGDSAMYLCASSKTEHNEQFFGPGTRLTVL.

This rearrangement joins TRBV7-3 to TRBJ2-1; the match to TRBD2 covers 11 bases. The V segment lost 5 bases and the J segment 4 bases; nucleotides outside the gene matches: 4. Germline values: CDR1 SGHTA, CDR2 FQGTGA. The CDR3 spans 15 residues. The CDR3 DNA reads as TGTGCCAGCAGCGTAGCGGGAGGGGGTTACAATGAGCAGTTCTTC. The encoded protein is CASSVAGGGYNEQFF.

This chain joins TRBV4-1 and TRBJ2-1; 7 nucleotides agree with TRBD2. The germline V gene has CDR1 MGHRA and CDR2 YSYEKL. With V trimmed by 0 bases and J by 0 bases, 5 bases remained unmatched. This CDR3 is built from 17 residues. The CDR3 DNA reads TGCGCCAGCAGCCAAGATGCTGGCGGGAGCTCCTACAATGAGCAGTTCTTC. Translated, it gives CASSQDAGGSSYNEQFF.

The chain employs TRBV20-1 and TRBJ2-7; D may correspond to TRBD1 or TRBD2 (5 bases each). V was pared by 2 bases and J by 1 base, with 15 bases between. The CDR3 extends over 15 amino acids. Germline-derived CDR1 and CDR2 are DFQATT and SNEGSKA (reference sequence). CDR3 amino acids: CSARWVGRESYEQYF. DNA for the CDR3: TGCAGTGCTAGATGGGTTGGCAGGGAGTCCTACGAGCAGTACTTC.

There are a few counts of this clonotype. V gene TRBV6-5 combines with J gene TRBJ1-6, with 9 bases identical to TRBD1. This CDR3 has 16 amino acids. V dropped 0 bases and J dropped 4; count of bases not matched to a gene: 1. Germline V gene sequence: CDR1 MNHEY, CDR2 SVGAGI. The CDR3: CASSYSGTGYNSPLHF. The CDR3 DNA follows: TGTGCCAGCAGTTACTCTGGGACAGGGTATAATTCACCCCTCCACTTT.

V and J are TRBV5-1 and TRBJ2-7; D ambiguous. Germline V gives CDR1 SGHRS, CDR2 YFSETQ. The ends were cut back, 1 base at V and 7 bases at J, with 3 bases in the middle. The length of the CDR3 is 10 residues. In DNA, the CDR3 is TGCGCCAGCAGCTTGAGGGAGCAGTACGTC. It yields the protein CASSLREQYV.

This clonotype was observed a handful of times. V gene TRBV6-2 or TRBV6-3 combines with J gene TRBJ1-5; 7 nucleotides line up with TRBD1. V dropped 5 bases and J dropped 5; count of bases not matched to a gene: 6. There are 14 residues in the CDR3. CDR1 is MNHEY and CDR2 is SVGEGT in the germline V gene. CDR3 in DNA: TGTGCCAGCAGTCGCTATGGACAGGATCAGCCCCAGCATTTT. Its protein product is CASSRYGQDQPQHF.

This clonotype was picked up a small number of times. The rearrangement joins TRBV30 to TRBJ1-2; weak D call: TRBD1 (6 bases). Germline values: CDR1 GTSNPN, CDR2 SVGIG (reference sequence). The length of the CDR3 is 13 residues. V gave up 3 bases and J gave up 5 bases, with 13 bases separating them. CDR3 protein: CAWRAIGGYGYTF. CDR3 bases: TGTGCCTGGAGGGCTATAGGGGGGTATGGCTACACCTTC.

The chain recombines TRBV6-2 or TRBV6-3 with TRBJ2-2, with D unresolved. The germline CDR1 and CDR2 sequences are MNHEY and SVGEGT. The V end was cut by 4 bases, the J end by 3 bases, with 12 bases between. This CDR3 has 15 amino acids. CDR3 sequence (DNA): TGTGCCAGCAGTTTAATGAGGTTCGACACCGGGGAGCTGTTTTTT. Its translation: CASSLMRFDTGELFF.

CDR3 DNA sequence: TGCAGCGTTCGGGTCGCACTAGCGGGAGCCAGTGAGCAGTTCTTC. Translation: CSVRVALAGASEQFF. The V and J genes are TRBV29-1 and TRBJ2-1, with 11 nucleotides matching TRBD2. The V and J ends lost 5 bases and 9 bases, in that order; junction bases with no gene match: 12. The CDR3 covers 15 residues. CDR1 is SQVTM, CDR2 ANQGSEA, per germline.

This sequence joins TRBV5-4 and TRBJ2-7; the D gene is possibly TRBD2 (6 bases). V was trimmed by 3 bases and J by 5 bases, leaving 12 bases between them. Germline V gene data show CDR1 as SGHNT and CDR2 as YYREEE (reference sequence). The CDR3 loop spans 13 amino acids. The CDR3 DNA sequence: TGTGCCAGCAGCTCCACTAGCAACGACGAGCAGTACTTC. Translated: CASSSTSNDEQYF.